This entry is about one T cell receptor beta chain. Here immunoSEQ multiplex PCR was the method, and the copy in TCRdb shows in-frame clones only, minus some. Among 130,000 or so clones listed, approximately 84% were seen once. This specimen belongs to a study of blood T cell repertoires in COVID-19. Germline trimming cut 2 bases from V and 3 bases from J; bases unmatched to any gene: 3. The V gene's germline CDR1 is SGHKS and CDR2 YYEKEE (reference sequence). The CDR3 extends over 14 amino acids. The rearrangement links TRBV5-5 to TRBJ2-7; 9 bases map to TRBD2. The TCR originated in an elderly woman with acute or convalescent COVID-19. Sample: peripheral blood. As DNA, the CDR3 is TGTGCCAGCAGCTTTGTAGCGGGAGACTACGAGCAGTACTTC. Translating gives CASSFVAGDYEQYF.